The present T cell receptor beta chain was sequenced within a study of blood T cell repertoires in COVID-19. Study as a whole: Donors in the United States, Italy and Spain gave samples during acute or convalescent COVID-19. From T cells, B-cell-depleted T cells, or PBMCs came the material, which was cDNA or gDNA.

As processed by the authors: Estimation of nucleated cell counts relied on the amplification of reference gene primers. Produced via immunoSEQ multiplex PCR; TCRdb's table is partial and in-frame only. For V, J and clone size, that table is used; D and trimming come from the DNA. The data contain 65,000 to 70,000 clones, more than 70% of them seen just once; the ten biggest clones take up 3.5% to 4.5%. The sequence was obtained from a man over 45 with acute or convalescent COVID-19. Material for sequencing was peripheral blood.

CDR3 residues: CASSQQTGSNEQFF. CDR3 in DNA: TGTGCCAGCAGTCAGCAGACCGGGAGCAATGAGCAGTTCTTC. This chain uses TRBV6-5 with TRBJ2-1, with a weak D call TRBD2 (6 bases). CDR1 is MNHEY, CDR2 SVGAGI, per germline. The CDR3 length is 14 residues. V dropped 5 bases and J dropped 6 bases, with 14 bases sitting between them.